This T cell receptor (beta chain) was captured in a study of shared clonotypes between healthy human individuals. Naive CD4+ cells were CD45RA-selected; the remaining cells were memory. TCRdb keeps only in-frame clones here, not all; method: immunoSEQ multiplex PCR. The data show 550,000 to 700,000 clones, with 73% seen just once and around 1.7% held by the top ten. Per germline, CDR1 LNHDA and CDR2 SQIVND (reference sequence). There are 15 residues in the CDR3. J was trimmed by 7 bases and V by 6 bases; bases with no gene match: 13. Material: memory CD4+ T cells sorted from blood. This sample's subset: CD45RA-negative fraction. This TCR was sampled from a young woman in good health. The V call is TRBV19, the J call TRBJ1-2; 8 nucleotides align to TRBD1. CDR3 region: CASRKAQGGFRGYTF. The DNA of the CDR3 is TGTGCCAGTAGGAAAGCACAGGGGGGATTTCGTGGCTACACCTTC.